The clone carrying this T cell receptor (beta chain) was detected only once. From germline, CDR1 is MNHNS and CDR2 SASEGT. The CDR3 is made up of 14 amino acids. Trimming shortened V by 2 bases and J by 3 bases, and 11 bases separated the two germline ends. This entry belongs to a study of control samples from healthy donors and cancer patients. Clones were sequenced by immunoSEQ multiplex PCR, and TCRdb holds only the in-frame ones, with some missing. The data show about 55,000 clones, nearly 90% seen once. This chain links TRBV6-1 with TRBJ2-7; D is perhaps TRBD1 (5 bases). Sequencing was performed on blood. This TCR was recovered from a man between 50 and 59 years old in good health. The CDR3 spells CASSESQGYYEQYF. The CDR3, as DNA: TGTGCCAGCAGTGAAAGTCAGGGTTACTACGAGCAGTACTTC.